The source of this T cell receptor beta chain is a study of CXCR3-negative and CXCR3-positive naive CD8 T cells. Study findings and constraints: Whereas memory cells differed, naive CXCR3-negative and CXCR3-positive cells shared similar TRBV-TRBJ usage. Naive cells that were CXCR3-positive had more hydrophobic TRB CDR3s (compared with CXCR3-negative naive cells).

Through 5' RACE with UMI labels, the TRB cDNA libraries were prepared. From its re-call of the 5' RACE reads, TCRdb lists each CDR3 protein once, without DNA. The listing contains some 140,000 distinct CDR3 sequences. Turning to this clonotype: The target antigen is unknown.

Source material: naive CXCR3+ CD8+ T cells from blood. Subset denoted: CD45RO-CCR7+CD27+CD95- naive CD8+ T cells expressing CXCR3 (TNR3+). The TCR was taken from a human donor in good health. Some clones in this sample may be carry-over from other donors' samples.

CDR3: CATSPPTDTQYF. This chain links TRBV15 with TRBJ2-3; TCRdb selects TRBD1, and the lack of DNA leaves this call unchecked. The CDR3 has 12 amino acids. The germline V gene has CDR1 LNHNV and CDR2 YYDKDF (reference sequence).